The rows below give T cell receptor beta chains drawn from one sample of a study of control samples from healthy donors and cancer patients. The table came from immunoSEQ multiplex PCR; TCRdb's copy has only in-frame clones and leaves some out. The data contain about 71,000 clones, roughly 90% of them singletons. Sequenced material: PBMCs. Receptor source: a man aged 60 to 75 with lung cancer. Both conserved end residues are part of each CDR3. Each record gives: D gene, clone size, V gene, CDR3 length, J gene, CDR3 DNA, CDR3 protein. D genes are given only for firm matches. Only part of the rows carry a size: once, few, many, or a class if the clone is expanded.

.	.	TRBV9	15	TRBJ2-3	TGTGCCAGCAGCGTTTGGTCGGGGACCACAGATACGCAGTATTTT	CASSVWSGTTDTQYF
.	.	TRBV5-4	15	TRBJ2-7	TGTGCCAGCAGCCTATCGGGGGGCGGATGGTACGAGCAGTACTTC	CASSLSGGGWYEQYF
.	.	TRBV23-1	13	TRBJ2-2	TGCGCCAGCAGTCAATCATCTCCCGGGGAGCTGTTTTTT	CASSQSSPGELFF
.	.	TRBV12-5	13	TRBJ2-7	TGTGCTAGTGGTTTGGTCCTCTACGGGGAGCAGTACTTC	CASGLVLYGEQYF
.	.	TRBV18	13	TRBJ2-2	TGTGCCAGCTCACCACCGGAAGAGGGGGAGCTGTTTTTT	CASSPPEEGELFF
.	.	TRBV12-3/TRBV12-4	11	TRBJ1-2	TGTGCCAGCAGTTTCTCTATCGGACAGTCCTTC	CASSFSIGQSF
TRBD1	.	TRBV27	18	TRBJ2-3	TGTGCCAGCAGTTCATCGACAGGGCTAACTTCTAGCACAGATACGCAGTATTTT	CASSSSTGLTSSTDTQYF
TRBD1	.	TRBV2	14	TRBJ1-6	TGTGCCAGCAGCGTGGGACAGCCCAATTCACCCCTCCACTTT	CASSVGQPNSPLHF
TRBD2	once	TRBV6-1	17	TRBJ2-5	TGTGCCAGCAGTGAAAGTCCTAGCGGGGGGGCGGGCGAGACCCAGTACTTC	CASSESPSGGAGETQYF
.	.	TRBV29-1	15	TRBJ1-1	TGCAGCGTCTACATAGACGGGGCCTTGAACACTGAAGCTTTCTTT	CSVYIDGALNTEAFF
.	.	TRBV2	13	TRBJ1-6	TGTGCCAGCACCGGGACAATCAATTCACCCCTCCACTTT	CASTGTINSPLHF
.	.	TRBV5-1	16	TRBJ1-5	TGCGCCAGCAGCTTGAGCGGAGCTAATAGCAATCAGCCCCAGCATTTT	CASSLSGANSNQPQHF
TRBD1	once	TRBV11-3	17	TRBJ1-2	TGTGCCAGCAGCGGGAGGGGGACAGAGGCGACTAACTATGGCTACACCTTC	CASSGRGTEATNYGYTF
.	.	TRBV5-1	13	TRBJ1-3	TGCGCCAGCAGCTTGGGGGCTGGAAACACCATATATTTT	CASSLGAGNTIYF
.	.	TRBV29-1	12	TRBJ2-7	TGCAGCGTCTCAGGGGTCTCCTACGAGCAGTACTTC	CSVSGVSYEQYF
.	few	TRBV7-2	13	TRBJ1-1	TGTGCCAGCAGCCCCCAGCGGTACACTGAAGCTTTCTTT	CASSPQRYTEAFF
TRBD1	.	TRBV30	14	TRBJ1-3	TGTGCCTGGATGGACAGGAGCTCTGGAAACACCATATATTTT	CAWMDRSSGNTIYF
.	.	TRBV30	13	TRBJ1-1	TGTGCCTGGACCGAACAGACGAACACTGAAGCTTTCTTT	CAWTEQTNTEAFF
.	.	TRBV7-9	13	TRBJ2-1	TGTGCCAGCGGAGGGACGGTAGGTAATGAGCAGTTCTTC	CASGGTVGNEQFF
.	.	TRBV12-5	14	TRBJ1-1	TGTGCTAGTGCCCCGTCAGGGCTGAACACTGAAGCTTTCTTT	CASAPSGLNTEAFF
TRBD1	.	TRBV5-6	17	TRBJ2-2	TGTGCCAGCACCCTACTTACGGGACAGGGTAACACCGGGGAGCTGTTTTTT	CASTLLTGQGNTGELFF
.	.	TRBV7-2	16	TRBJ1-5	TGTGCCAGCAGCTCGGCAGCCAGGGGAGGCAATCAGCCCCAGCATTTT	CASSSAARGGNQPQHF
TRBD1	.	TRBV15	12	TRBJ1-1	TGTGCCACCACCCAGGGGGGGAATAAAGCTTTCTTT	CATTQGGNKAFF
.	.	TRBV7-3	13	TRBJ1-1	TGTGCCAGCAGCTCAGGCGTAAACACTGAAGCTTTCTTT	CASSSGVNTEAFF
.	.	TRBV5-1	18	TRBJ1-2	TGCGCCAGCAGCTTGGCGGACAGCGCAGAAGGTTTTCTCTATGGCTACACCTTC	CASSLADSAEGFLYGYTF
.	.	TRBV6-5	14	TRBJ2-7	TGTGCCAGCAGTTACTCCCTTCTTGGCAACGAGCAGTACTTC	CASSYSLLGNEQYF
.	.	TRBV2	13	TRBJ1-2	TGTGCCAGCGAGGGTGGGGCTCTTAGAGGCTACACCTTC	CASEGGALRGYTF
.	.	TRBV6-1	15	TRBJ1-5	TGTGCCAGCAGTGAAGTGGGTTATAGCAATCAGCCCCAGCATTTT	CASSEVGYSNQPQHF
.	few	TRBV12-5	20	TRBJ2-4	TGTGCTAGTGGTTTGGTACGTGATGGGGAAATCGCGTTAGCCAAAAACATTCAGTACTTC	CASGLVRDGEIALAKNIQYF
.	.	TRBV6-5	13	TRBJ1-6	TGTGCCAGCAGAGGGGGACTAAATTCACCCCTCCACTTT	CASRGGLNSPLHF
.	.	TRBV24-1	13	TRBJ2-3	TGTGCCACCGCTCCGTCTTTCACAGATACGCAGTATTTT	CATAPSFTDTQYF
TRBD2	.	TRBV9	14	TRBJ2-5	TGTGCCAGCAGCCCCGCCGGGGGGGGAGAGACCCAGTACTTC	CASSPAGGGETQYF
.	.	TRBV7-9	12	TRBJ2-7	TGTGCCAGCAGCCCCCACTTTGGCGAGCAGTACTTC	CASSPHFGEQYF
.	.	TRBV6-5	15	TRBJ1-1	TGTGCCAGCATATCGGTCAGTTTAGGGAACACTGAAGCTTTCTTT	CASISVSLGNTEAFF
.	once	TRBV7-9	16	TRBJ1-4	TGTGCCAGCAGCCTCCGGGACACACCAACTAATGAAAAACTGTTTTTT	CASSLRDTPTNEKLFF
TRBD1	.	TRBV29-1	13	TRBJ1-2	TGCAGCGTCGAAGGACAGGTTGGCTATGGCTACACCTTC	CSVEGQVGYGYTF
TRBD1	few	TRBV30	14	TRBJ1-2	TGTGCCTGCCAAGACAGGACAGGGATGGAGGGCTACACCTTC	CACQDRTGMEGYTF
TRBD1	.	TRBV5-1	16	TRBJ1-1	TGCGCCAGCAGCTCGGACAGGGCAATAATGAACACTGAAGCTTTCTTT	CASSSDRAIMNTEAFF
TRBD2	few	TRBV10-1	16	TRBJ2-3	TGCGCCAGCAGTCGGACTAGCGGGGGGAGCACAGATACGCAGTATTTT	CASSRTSGGSTDTQYF
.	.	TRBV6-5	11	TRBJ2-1	TGTGCCAGCAGTATTGGGAGAACGCAGTTCTTC	CASSIGRTQFF
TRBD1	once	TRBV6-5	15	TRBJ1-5	TGTGCCAGCAGCACAGGACAGGGGCGCAATCAGCCCCAGCATTTT	CASSTGQGRNQPQHF
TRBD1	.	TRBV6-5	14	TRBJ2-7	TGTGCCAGCAGTTACGGGACAGGGGGCTACGAGCAGTACTTC	CASSYGTGGYEQYF
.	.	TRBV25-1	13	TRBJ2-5	TGTGCCAGCAGGGGCTATATCACTGAGACCCAGTACTTC	CASRGYITETQYF
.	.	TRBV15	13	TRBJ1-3	TGTGCCACCAGCAGAGATCGGGGAAACACCATATATTTT	CATSRDRGNTIYF
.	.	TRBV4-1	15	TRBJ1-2	TGCGCCAGCAGCCCGGGTCAGGGTGTAGTTGCGGGCTACACCTTC	CASSPGQGVVAGYTF
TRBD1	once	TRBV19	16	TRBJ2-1	TGTGCCAGTAGTGTATCAGTTCAGGGGGCGCGGAATGAGCAGTTCTTC	CASSVSVQGARNEQFF
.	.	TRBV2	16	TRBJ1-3	TGTGCCAGCAGTGAAGCGATAGGGGTCTCTGGAAACACCATATATTTT	CASSEAIGVSGNTIYF
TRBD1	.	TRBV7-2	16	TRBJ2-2	TGTGCCAGCAGCCCTGACGGACAGGTTCGCACCGGGGAGCTGTTTTTT	CASSPDGQVRTGELFF
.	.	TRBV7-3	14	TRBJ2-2	TGTGCCAGCAGCCAAACATCGGAAGTCGGGGAGCTGTTTTTT	CASSQTSEVGELFF
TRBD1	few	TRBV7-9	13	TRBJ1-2	TGTGCCAGCAGCCCGTCCGGGACAGGTTCTCACACCTTC	CASSPSGTGSHTF
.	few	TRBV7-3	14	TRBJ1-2	TGTGCCAGCAGCTTAGCAGCCAGTGACTATGGCTACACCTTC	CASSLAASDYGYTF
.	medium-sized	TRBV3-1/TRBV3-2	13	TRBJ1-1	TGTGCCAGCAGCCAACCAGGGAACACTGAAGCTTTCTTT	CASSQPGNTEAFF
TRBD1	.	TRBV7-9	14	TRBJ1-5	TGTGCCAGCAGTAGGACAGGGGGCGGGAATCCCCAGCATTTT	CASSRTGGGNPQHF
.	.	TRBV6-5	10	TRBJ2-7	TGTGCCACCATTAACTACGAGCAGTACTTC	CATINYEQYF
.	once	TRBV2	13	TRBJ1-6	TGTGCCAGCAGTGAAGTTGGGAATTCACCCCTCCACTTT	CASSEVGNSPLHF
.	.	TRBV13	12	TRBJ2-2	TGTGCCAGCACCCCGGGGGCCGGGGAGCTGTTTTTT	CASTPGAGELFF
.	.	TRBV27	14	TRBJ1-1	TGTGCCAGCAGTCCCTTGGGGCAGGCGGCTGAAGCTTTCTTT	CASSPLGQAAEAFF